This T cell receptor beta chain was captured in a study of blood T cell repertoires in COVID-19. Study overall: The origin of the acute and convalescent COVID-19 samples was the United States, Italy and Spain. T cells, B-cell-depleted T cells, or PBMCs supplied cDNA or gDNA.

Original methodology: Reference gene primer amplification gave estimated nucleated cell counts. TCRdb keeps only in-frame clones here, not all; method: immunoSEQ multiplex PCR. V and J calls and clone size are copied from that table; D and trimming were computed from the DNA. The sample holds more than 200,000 clones; 65% to 90% are singletons and the top ten take 1.2% to 1.5%. This clone is a singleton in its sample. J was trimmed by 7 bases and V by 4 bases; bases with no gene match: 9. Germline V gene sequence: CDR1 LNHDA, CDR2 SQIVND (reference sequence). The CDR3 spans 14 residues. The V gene is TRBV19, the J gene TRBJ2-7; TRBD2 agrees at 8 bases. This sequence was found in a woman in her thirties or forties who had recovered from COVID-19. The sequenced material came from peripheral blood. The CDR3 loop is CASSTGLATGEQYF. CDR3 DNA: TGTGCCAGTAGTACTGGACTAGCCACGGGTGAGCAGTACTTC.